The 12 T cell receptor beta chains below were found in one sample sequenced in a study of cytomegalovirus exposure and HLA in healthy donors. The study ran its PCR with 60 Vbeta and 13 Jbeta primers. Libraries were prepared by immunoSEQ multiplex PCR; TCRdb keeps only in-frame clonotypes and omits some of them. The table shows fewer than 250,000 clones, with around 75% occurring only once. Sequenced: PBMCs. These receptors originate from a woman in her twenties or thirties in good health and CMV-seronegative.

The chain uses TRBV5-6 and TRBJ1-2; 8 bases fit TRBD1. Losses at the gene ends were 3 bases for V and 4 bases for J; bases not matched to a gene: 8. Germline CDR1 and CDR2: SGHDT and YYEEEE. The CDR3 is 15 amino acids. The DNA for the CDR3 is TGTGCCAGCAGCTCTGACAGGGGCCTAATCTATGGCTACACCTTC. This sequence encodes CASSSDRGLIYGYTF.

This chain links TRBV29-1 with TRBJ1-1, with D unresolved. In germline, CDR1 is SQVTM, CDR2 ANQGSEA. There are 11 residues in the CDR3. The V end lost 3 bases, the J end lost 8 bases, and 10 bases lay between the germline ends. The CDR3 DNA reads TGCAGCGTTGATGAGGTGTACGAAGCTTTCTTT. Translating gives CSVDEVYEAFF.

CDR3 sequence reads: CASSATIANEKLFF. The DNA of the CDR3 is TGTGCCAGCAGTGCTACCATAGCTAATGAAAAACTGTTTTTT. V and J are TRBV6-1 and TRBJ1-4, with D unclear. The CDR3 totals 14 residues. Between the trimmed V and J ends, which lost 4 bases and 3 bases, there was a span of 9 bases. CDR1 and CDR2 from the germline V gene are MNHNS and SASEGT.

V usage is TRBV12-5 and J usage is TRBJ2-7; 7 nucleotides line up with TRBD1. Germline values: CDR1 LGHNT, CDR2 FRNRAP. Germline trimming cut 5 bases from V and 3 bases from J; bases unmatched to any gene: 16. This CDR3 spans 17 amino acids. In DNA, the CDR3 is TGTGCTAGTGGTGGAATGGGCGCTCGGGACAGCTACTACGAGCAGTACTTC. Its translation: CASGGMGARDSYYEQYF.

The genes are TRBV6-1 and TRBJ2-7, with a tentative D call TRBD1 (5 bases). Germline assignment: CDR1 MNHNS and CDR2 SASEGT. This CDR3 region has 14 residues. Trimming cost V 5 bases and J 2 bases, with 13 bases left between them. The CDR3 region has the DNA TGTGCCAGCAGTTATGGGGCAGGAACCTACGAGCAGTACTTC. The encoded protein is CASSYGAGTYEQYF.

The chain has TRBV19 and TRBJ1-1; 9 bases match TRBD1. CDR1 is LNHDA, CDR2 SQIVND, per germline (reference sequence). V gave up 5 bases and J gave up 1 base; unmatched junction bases: 2. The CDR3 is 14 amino acids. The CDR3 here is CASSSGQGNTEAFF. CDR3 bases: TGTGCCAGTAGTTCGGGACAGGGGAACACTGAAGCTTTCTTT. Together with reference TRBV19 and TRBJ1-1, the CDR3 gives the full variable domain: DGGITQSPKYLFRKEGQNVTLSCEQNLNHDAMYWYRQDPGQGLRLIYYSQIVNDFQKGDIAEGYSVSREKKESFPLTVTSAQKNPTAFYLCASSSGQGNTEAFFGQGTRLTVV.

This clone turned up a few times. V and J are TRBV14 and TRBJ1-4, with 9 positions matching TRBD1. CDR3 length equals 16 residues. The V segment lost 0 bases and the J segment 10 bases; nucleotides outside the gene matches: 9. From germline, CDR1 is SGHDN and CDR2 FVKESK. The CDR3 nucleotides are TGTGCCAGCAGCCAAGATCGGGACAGGGTTTTCGGAAAACTGTTTTTT. This gives the protein CASSQDRDRVFGKLFF. The full variable domain, rest sourced from reference TRBV14 and TRBJ1-4, is EAGVTQFPSHSVIEKGQTVTLRCDPISGHDNLYWYRRVMGKEIKFLLHFVKESKQDESGMPNNRFLAERTGGTYSTLKVQPAELEDSGVYFCASSQDRDRVFGKLFFGSGTQLSVL.

The chain employs TRBV4-1 and TRBJ2-1; no definite D call. Germline V gene data show CDR1 as MGHRA and CDR2 as YSYEKL. This CDR3 region has 15 residues. V was shortened by 1 base and J by 5 bases, with 12 bases between the two germline ends. CDR3: CASSQVHGWDNEQFF. The CDR3 DNA is TGCGCCAGCAGCCAAGTTCACGGGTGGGACAATGAGCAGTTCTTC.

Only one count was recorded for this clone. The DNA of the CDR3 is TGTGCCAGTAGTCCTCAGGCGAACTATGGCTACACCTTC. As protein: CASSPQANYGYTF. V gene TRBV19 combines with J gene TRBJ1-2; D call uncertain. Trimming pared 5 bases from V and 2 bases from J, leaving 9 bases between. The germline V gene has CDR1 LNHDA and CDR2 SQIVND (reference sequence). The CDR3 runs to 13 residues.

The chain employs TRBV29-1 and TRBJ2-5; 9 bases match TRBD1. V lost 6 bases and J lost 5; bases outside the gene matches: 7. Germline V lookup: CDR1 SQVTM, CDR2 ANQGSEA. The CDR3 extends over 13 amino acids. CDR3 in amino acids: CSVGDRVEETQYF. The CDR3 DNA follows: TGCAGCGTAGGGGACAGGGTGGAGGAGACCCAGTACTTC.

The chain combines TRBV28 with TRBJ1-2; 11 bases are a match to TRBD1. V shed 8 bases, J shed 9 bases, and the junction held 11 bases outside the gene matches. Germline-derived CDR1 and CDR2 are MDHEN and SYDVKM. This CDR3 has 14 amino acids. CDR3 sequence (DNA): TGTGCCAGCCGGGACAGGGGGGGTCCTATGCGCTACACCTTC. Translation: CASRDRGGPMRYTF.

This chain connects TRBV5-1 to TRBJ2-2; D not resolved. Germline loops: CDR1 SGHRS, CDR2 YFSETQ. The CDR3 spans 16 residues. V lost 2 bases to trimming and J lost 4 bases, with 15 bases between them. The CDR3 sequence is CASSFWQTSGTGELFF. CDR3 coding DNA: TGCGCCAGCAGCTTCTGGCAGACCTCGGGCACCGGGGAGCTGTTTTTT.